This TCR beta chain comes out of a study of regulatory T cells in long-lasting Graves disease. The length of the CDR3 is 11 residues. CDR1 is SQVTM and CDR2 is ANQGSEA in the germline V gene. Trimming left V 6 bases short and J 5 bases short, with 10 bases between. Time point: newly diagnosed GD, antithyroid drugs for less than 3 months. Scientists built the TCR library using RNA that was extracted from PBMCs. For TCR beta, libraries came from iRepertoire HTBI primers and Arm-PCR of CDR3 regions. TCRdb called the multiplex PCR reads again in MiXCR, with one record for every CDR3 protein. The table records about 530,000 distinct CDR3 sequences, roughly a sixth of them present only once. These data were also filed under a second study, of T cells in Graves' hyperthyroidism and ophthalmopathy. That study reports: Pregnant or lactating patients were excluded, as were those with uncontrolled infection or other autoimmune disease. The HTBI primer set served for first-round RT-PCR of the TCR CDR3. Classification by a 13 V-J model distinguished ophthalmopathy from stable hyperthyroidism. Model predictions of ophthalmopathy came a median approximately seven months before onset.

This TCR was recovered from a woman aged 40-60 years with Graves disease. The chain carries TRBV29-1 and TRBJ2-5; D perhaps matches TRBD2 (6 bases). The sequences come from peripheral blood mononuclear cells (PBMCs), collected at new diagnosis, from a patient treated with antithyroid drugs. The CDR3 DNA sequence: TGCAGCGTCCCGGGGAGGGAGACCCAGTACTTC. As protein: CSVPGRETQYF.